This T cell receptor beta chain was recorded in a study of control samples from healthy donors and cancer patients. Clones were read by immunoSEQ multiplex PCR, and TCRdb kept only the in-frame ones, dropping some. The table has under 130,000 clones, approximately 90% seen once. V shed 3 bases and J 4 bases; nucleotides not matched to a gene: 12. From germline, CDR1 is SGHRS and CDR2 YFSETQ. CDR3 size: 17 residues. Sequencing was performed on PBMCs. V is TRBV5-1 and J is TRBJ2-2, with 7 bases matching TRBD1. The sequence was obtained from a man in his 60s with lung cancer. CDR3 nucleotide sequence: TGCGCCAGCAGCTCCAGGGGGTTGACTACCGTCACCGGGGAGCTGTTTTTT. Protein sequence: CASSSRGLTTVTGELFF. The full variable domain, with the rest looked up from reference TRBV5-1 and TRBJ2-2, is KAGVTQTPRYLIKTRGQQVTLSCSPISGHRSVSWYQQTPGQGLQFLFEYFSETQRNKGNFPGRFSGRQFSNSRSEMNVSTLELGDSALYLCASSSRGLTTVTGELFFGEGSRLTVL.